The source of this TCR beta chain is a study of blood T cell repertoires in COVID-19. The CDR3 spans 12 residues. CDR1 and CDR2 (germline): SGHRS, YFSETQ. V lost 0 bases and J 5 bases, leaving 5 bases between the germline ends. In the authors' methods: Estimation of nucleated cell counts was performed using reference gene primer amplification. TCRdb keeps only in-frame clones here, not all; method: immunoSEQ multiplex PCR. D and trimming come from the DNA, and the V and J calls and clone size come from that table. Among about 27,000 clones listed, approximately 85% were seen once. This sequence was found in a woman in her 50s with active COVID-19. The V call is TRBV5-1, the J call TRBJ2-5, with D hard to call. Sequencing used peripheral blood. CDR3 region: CASSLESETQYF. DNA for the CDR3: TGCGCCAGCAGCTTGGAATCGGAGACCCAGTACTTC.